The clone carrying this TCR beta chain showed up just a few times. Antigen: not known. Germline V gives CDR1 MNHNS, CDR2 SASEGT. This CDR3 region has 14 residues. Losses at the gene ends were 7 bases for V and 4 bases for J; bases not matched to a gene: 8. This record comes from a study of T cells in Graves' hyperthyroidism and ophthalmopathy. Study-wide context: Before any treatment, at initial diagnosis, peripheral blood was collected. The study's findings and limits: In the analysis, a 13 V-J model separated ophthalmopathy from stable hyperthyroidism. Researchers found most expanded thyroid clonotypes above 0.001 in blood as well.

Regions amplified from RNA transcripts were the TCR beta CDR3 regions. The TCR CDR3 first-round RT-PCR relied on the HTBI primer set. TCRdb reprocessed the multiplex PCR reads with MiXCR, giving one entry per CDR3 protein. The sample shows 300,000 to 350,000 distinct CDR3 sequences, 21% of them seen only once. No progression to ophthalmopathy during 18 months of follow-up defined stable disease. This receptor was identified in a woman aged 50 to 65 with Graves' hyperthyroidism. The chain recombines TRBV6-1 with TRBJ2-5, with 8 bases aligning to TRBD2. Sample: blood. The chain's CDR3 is CASTRGGGGETQYF. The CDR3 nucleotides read TGTGCCAGCACACGGGGGGGCGGGGGAGAGACCCAGTACTTC.